Sequencing of this T cell receptor (beta chain) was carried out in a study of OX40 agonist ivuxolimab in advanced cancers. CDR3 length: 12 residues. The germline V gene encodes CDR1 SGHTS and CDR2 YDEGEE. Trimming cost V 0 bases and J 8 bases, with 8 bases left between them. Measured with immunoSEQ multiplex PCR; TCRdb has only the in-frame clones, and not every one. The table includes about 40,000 clones, 82% detected once. The V call is TRBV5-8, the J call TRBJ1-1; D is unclear. This sequence was found in an adult with an advanced solid tumor such as melanoma, head and neck, liver or kidney cancer. The sample in question was CD4+ or CD8+ T cells sorted from blood, obtained in a trial of the OX40 agonist ivuxolimab. CDR3 amino acids: CASSLGRGEAFF. CDR3 nucleotide sequence: TGTGCCAGCAGCTTGGGTCGAGGGGAAGCTTTCTTT.